This T cell receptor beta chain was found in a study of T cells after yellow fever vaccination. On the study more broadly: Low-cell-number fractions were prepared with SMART-Seq v4 Ultra Low Input.

As TCR cDNA was made by 5'RACE template switching, a universal primer site and UMIs were added. Using its own MiXCR run on the 5' RACE reads, TCRdb lists one record per CDR3 protein. Of fewer than 350,000 distinct CDR3 sequences listed, approximately 3.8% are singletons. General observations from the study: Reappearance after the booster was observed for most primary-vaccination clones (about 95% CD4, about 90% CD8). A weaker secondary response peaked on day 5, the primary on day 15.

In regard to this clonotype: Its antigen is unidentified.

The receptor's source is a man aged 18-30 years who received the YFV17D yellow fever vaccine. Sequences were derived from PBMCs, sampled on the day of the yellow fever booster vaccination.

The CDR3 region is CASSLDNTGELFF. In nucleotides, the CDR3 is TGTGCCAGCAGTTTAGACAACACCGGGGAGCTGTTTTTT. The chain recombines TRBV28 with TRBJ2-2; D remains unclear. This CDR3 is built from 13 residues. With 2 bases removed from V and 2 bases from J, the gap between germline ends came to 3 bases. Germline V gives CDR1 MDHEN, CDR2 SYDVKM.